This entry concerns a single TCR beta chain. Its antigen remains unknown. From the RT-PCR reads, TCRdb called clonotypes with MiXCR, one entry per CDR3 protein. Counted here are 500,000 or so distinct CDR3 sequences, 10% to 11% occurring once; the ten biggest clones make up about 12%. These data are taken from a study of response to subunit inactivated influenza vaccine. This CDR3 contains 15 residues. Trimming took 1 base from V and 3 from J, leaving 12 bases between them. Germline V CDR1 and CDR2: SGHAT, FQNNGV. Study outcomes and limitations: Few new T cells, the authors suggested, are recruited by each seasonal influenza vaccination.

Sample: PBMCs from blood, taken 45 days after vaccination. The clonotype was recovered from a man between 45 and 60 years old who received an inactivated influenza vaccine. The chain employs TRBV11-2 and TRBJ1-2, with D maybe TRBD1 (5 bases). The chain's CDR3 is CASSLGGDDHYGYTF. The CDR3 DNA reads TGTGCCAGCAGCTTAGGTGGGGACGATCACTATGGCTACACCTTC.